Shown below are 26 T cell receptor beta chains from a single sample sequenced in a study of blood T cell repertoires in COVID-19. The data were produced by immunoSEQ multiplex PCR, yet TCRdb's version contains in-frame clones alone and is incomplete. The sample records a few hundred thousand clones, around 80% being singletons. Sequenced: peripheral blood. These receptor sequences come from a man aged 35-49 years who had recovered from COVID-19.

This sequence joins TRBV6-5 and TRBJ1-1, with a weak D call TRBD1 (5 bases). Germline CDR1 is MNHEY and CDR2 is SVGAGI. This CDR3 is 13 amino acids long. V lost 6 bases and J lost 1, with 9 bases in between. The CDR3 nucleotides read TGTGCCAGCAGCAGGGCCACGAACACTGAAGCTTTCTTT. This gives the protein CASSRATNTEAFF.

This clone was found a few times. The rearrangement links TRBV7-6 to TRBJ2-7, with D unresolved. Deletions cut 0 bases from V and 7 bases from J, with 10 bases between. Germline loops: CDR1 SGHVS, CDR2 FNYEAQ. CDR3 length: 13 residues. The CDR3 spells CASSLARQKEQYF. CDR3 DNA: TGTGCCAGCAGCTTAGCGAGGCAGAAGGAGCAGTACTTC.

The chain combines TRBV5-1 with TRBJ2-2, with 7 bases lining up with TRBD1. The germline CDR1 and CDR2 sequences are SGHRS and YFSETQ. J gave up 4 bases and V 0 bases, and 6 bases lay outside the gene matches. The CDR3 is 16 amino acids. The CDR3 DNA is TGCGCCAGCAGCTTGGGAGGGGGCCCGGGCACCGGGGAGCTGTTTTTT. This codes for CASSLGGGPGTGELFF. Using reference TRBV5-1 and TRBJ2-2 for the parts outside the CDR3, the full variable domain is KAGVTQTPRYLIKTRGQQVTLSCSPISGHRSVSWYQQTPGQGLQFLFEYFSETQRNKGNFPGRFSGRQFSNSRSEMNVSTLELGDSALYLCASSLGGGPGTGELFFGEGSRLTVL.

The rearrangement links TRBV5-8 to TRBJ2-3; maybe TRBD2 (6 bases). Germline V gives CDR1 SGHTS, CDR2 YDEGEE. CDR3 length equals 13 residues. Trimming removed 4 bases from V and 7 bases from J, with 13 bases in between. The CDR3 DNA reads as TGTGCCAGCAGCCCGCGGGACGGCTATACGCAGTATTTT. Protein sequence: CASSPRDGYTQYF.

The gene calls are TRBV3-1 (or the pseudogene TRBV3-2) and TRBJ1-1; D is undetermined. This CDR3 is 11 amino acids long. CDR1 and CDR2 (germline): LGHDT, YNNKEL (reference sequence). V lost 8 bases to trimming and J lost 5 bases, with 9 bases between them. CDR3 nucleotides: TGTGCCAGCTCTACCGCGACTGAAGCTTTCTTT. It encodes CASSTATEAFF.

DNA of the CDR3: TGCGCCAGCAGCACGGGACAGGGCTACACTGAAGCTTTCTTT. It translates to CASSTGQGYTEAFF. J is TRBJ1-1 and V is TRBV5-1; 9 positions match TRBD1. The CDR3 totals 14 residues. The germline V gene has CDR1 SGHRS and CDR2 YFSETQ. V was pared by 4 bases and J by 3 bases, with 4 bases of the junction left unmatched.

The chain links TRBV27 to TRBJ2-7, with D maybe TRBD1 (5 bases). The germline CDR1 and CDR2 sequences are MNHEY and SMNVEV (reference sequence). CDR3 length: 12 residues. V was cut by 6 bases and J by 0 bases, with 6 bases left in between. The CDR3 region is CASRGASYEQYF. CDR3 DNA sequence: TGTGCCAGCAGAGGGGCCTCCTACGAGCAGTACTTC.

This sequence joins TRBV30 and TRBJ2-5, with TRBD2 as a possible D gene (6 bases). CDR1 is GTSNPN and CDR2 is SVGIG in the germline V gene (reference sequence). This CDR3 has 14 amino acids. V gave up 0 bases and J gave up 5 bases, with 13 bases separating them. Here the CDR3 reads CAWSVVFGGETQYF. CDR3 DNA sequence: TGTGCCTGGAGTGTCGTCTTTGGGGGGGAGACCCAGTACTTC.

The J gene is TRBJ2-7, the V gene TRBV29-1; 10 nucleotides match TRBD2. The CDR3 contains 14 residues. Germline V gene data show CDR1 as SQVTM and CDR2 as ANQGSEA. J was trimmed by 4 bases and V by 2 bases; bases with no gene match: 5. This CDR3 reads CSVEISGRWYEQYF. Here the CDR3 DNA reads TGCAGCGTTGAAATTAGCGGGAGGTGGTACGAGCAGTACTTC.

The chain combines TRBV2 with TRBJ2-7, with a possible D match to TRBD2 (6 bases). The CDR3 extends over 13 amino acids. CDR1 and CDR2 (germline): SNHLY, FYNNEI. V lost 7 bases, J lost 3 bases, and 13 bases lay in between. The CDR3 reads CASTRTTRYEQYF. CDR3 nucleotide sequence: TGTGCCAGCACGAGGACTACTCGCTACGAGCAGTACTTC.

The chain joins TRBV6-5 to TRBJ2-7; 10 bases fit TRBD1. V shed 5 bases and J 7 bases; nucleotides not matched to a gene: 11. Per germline, CDR1 MNHEY and CDR2 SVGAGI. This CDR3 is built from 15 residues. The chain's CDR3 is CASSPPGQGSEEQYF. DNA for the CDR3: TGTGCCAGCAGTCCCCCGGGACAGGGGTCGGAGGAGCAGTACTTC.

This chain connects TRBV18 to TRBJ1-1, with 9 bases lining up with TRBD1. The CDR3 extends over 15 amino acids. CDR1 and CDR2 from the germline V gene are KGHSH and LQKENI. After removal of 1 base from V and 4 bases from J, the junction contained 4 bases not matched to a gene. CDR3 in DNA: TGTGCCAGCTCACCACTTGGGACAGGGTCCACTGAAGCTTTCTTT. Its protein is CASSPLGTGSTEAFF.

The V call is TRBV21-1, the J call TRBJ2-5; the D call of TRBD2 is as the table states it, not checked on the DNA. TRBV21-1 is a pseudogene segment. The CDR3 extends over 15 amino acids. The CDR3 here is CASSNRAGGRETQYF. The CDR3 bases are TGTGCCAGCAGCAATAGAGCGGGGGGAAGAGAGACCCAGTACTTC.

The rearrangement uses TRBV5-4 and TRBJ2-7; maybe TRBD2 (6 bases). V was trimmed by 3 bases and J by 6 bases, leaving 22 bases between them. CDR3 size: 16 residues. Germline CDR1 and CDR2: SGHNT and YYREEE (reference sequence). The CDR3 here is CASSSPLFGSESEQYF. The CDR3 DNA reads as TGTGCCAGCAGCTCCCCCTTGTTCGGGAGCGAAAGCGAGCAGTACTTC.

J is TRBJ2-3 and V is TRBV6-1; D is perhaps TRBD2 (5 bases). This CDR3 has 16 residues. V lost 4 bases and J 1 base, leaving 15 bases between the germline ends. CDR1 and CDR2 (germline): MNHNS, SASEGT. The CDR3 reads CASSALPGIGTDTQYF. CDR3 nucleotide sequence: TGTGCCAGCAGTGCGTTGCCGGGGATAGGCACAGATACGCAGTATTTT.

The V and J genes are TRBV2 and TRBJ1-1; 8 bases map to TRBD1. The length of the CDR3 is 13 residues. Per germline, CDR1 SNHLY and CDR2 FYNNEI. V shed 6 bases, J shed 4 bases, and the junction held 4 bases outside the gene matches. The CDR3 coding sequence is TGTGCCAGCAGGGTGGACAGGGCCACTGAAGCTTTCTTT. Its protein is CASRVDRATEAFF.

This clone occurred a few times. The gene calls are TRBV11-2 and TRBJ2-7; 7 nucleotides match TRBD1. V was clipped by 1 base and J by 2 bases; unmatched bases: 5. Germline loops: CDR1 SGHAT, CDR2 FQNNGV. The length of the CDR3 is 15 residues. CDR3 nucleotide sequence: TGTGCCAGCAGCTTAGGACAGGGTCCAGCCTACGAGCAGTACTTC. It is translated as CASSLGQGPAYEQYF.

The chain employs TRBV19 and TRBJ2-3; D call uncertain. Trimming took 3 bases from V and 4 from J, leaving 11 bases between them. This CDR3 contains 14 residues. Looked up from germline, CDR1 is LNHDA and CDR2 is SQIVND (reference sequence). CDR3 DNA: TGTGCCAGTAGTATTGGCCCGAACGCAGATACGCAGTATTTT. As protein: CASSIGPNADTQYF.

This chain connects TRBV7-2 to TRBJ2-1; TRBD1 aligns across 8 bases. Germline V gene data show CDR1 as SGHTA and CDR2 as FQGNSA. The CDR3 is 15 amino acids. V lost 5 bases, J lost 3 bases, and 6 bases stayed unmatched. The chain's CDR3 is CASSARDRSYNEQFF. The CDR3 bases are TGTGCCAGCAGCGCCCGGGACAGGAGCTACAATGAGCAGTTCTTC.

This chain joins TRBV10-3 and TRBJ1-1, with 11 bases lining up with TRBD1. The V and J ends lost 2 bases and 4 bases, in that order; junction bases with no gene match: 3. CDR3 length: 15 amino acids. CDR1 ENHRY and CDR2 SYGVKD come from the germline V gene. The CDR3 spells CAISELGQGGTEAFF. The CDR3 nucleotides are TGTGCCATCAGTGAGCTGGGACAGGGGGGCACTGAAGCTTTCTTT.

This clone was observed a single time. This chain connects TRBV7-2 to TRBJ2-7, with 8 bases fitting TRBD2. The CDR3 contains 16 residues. Germline V lookup: CDR1 SGHTA, CDR2 FQGNSA. V shed 5 bases and J 3 bases; nucleotides not matched to a gene: 12. The CDR3, as DNA: TGTGCCAGCAGCCACCTTAGCGGGATACCTCGCTACGAGCAGTACTTC. It specifies CASSHLSGIPRYEQYF.

This rearrangement joins TRBV11-2 to TRBJ2-1; possibly TRBD1 for D (5 bases). The V gene's germline CDR1 is SGHAT and CDR2 FQNNGV. The CDR3 length is 16 residues. The V gene lost 8 bases and the J gene lost 2 bases, with 19 bases spanning the gap. CDR3 sequence reads: CASQRGVGAPYNEQFF. CDR3 nucleotides: TGTGCCAGCCAAAGAGGCGTAGGGGCCCCCTACAATGAGCAGTTCTTC.

The gene calls are TRBV6-2 or TRBV6-3 and TRBJ2-7; D may be TRBD2 (6 bases). Germline CDR1 reads MNHEY; CDR2 reads SVGEGT. The CDR3 sequence is 14 residues long. Trimming cost V 4 bases and J 3 bases, with 13 bases left between them. DNA of the CDR3: TGTGCCAGCAGTTCTGAGCGGGTTGGCTACGAGCAGTACTTC. As protein: CASSSERVGYEQYF.

The chain joins TRBV19 to TRBJ2-7; 8 bases agree with TRBD2. Germline V gene lookup returns CDR1 LNHDA and CDR2 SQIVND (reference sequence). CDR3 length: 15 residues. The V segment lost 5 bases and the J segment 6 bases; nucleotides outside the gene matches: 12. This CDR3 reads CASSDRTGLGAEQYF. CDR3 sequence (DNA): TGTGCCAGTAGTGATAGAACGGGACTAGGTGCCGAGCAGTACTTC. Drawing the rest from reference TRBV19 and TRBJ2-7, the complete variable domain is DGGITQSPKYLFRKEGQNVTLSCEQNLNHDAMYWYRQDPGQGLRLIYYSQIVNDFQKGDIAEGYSVSREKKESFPLTVTSAQKNPTAFYLCASSDRTGLGAEQYFGPGTRLTVT.

This chain uses TRBV9 with TRBJ1-2; a possible D gene is TRBD1 (6 bases). This CDR3 comprises 15 residues. With 0 bases removed from V and 4 bases from J, the gap between germline ends came to 13 bases. Germline loops: CDR1 SGDLS, CDR2 YYNGEE. Written as DNA, the CDR3 is TGTGCCAGCAGCGTAGGACAGGCCGTAGTCTATGGCTACACCTTC. Translation: CASSVGQAVVYGYTF.

This clone was seen just once. The CDR3 nucleotides are TGTGCCAGCAGTCCGACAGGGTTGCCAGATACGCAGTATTTT. Translation gives CASSPTGLPDTQYF. The chain uses TRBV6-6 and TRBJ2-3, with 7 positions matching TRBD1. CDR1 and CDR2 from the germline V gene are MNHNY and SVGAGI (reference sequence). The V gene end was trimmed by 5 bases and the J gene end by 4 bases; junction bases not matched to a gene: 6. This CDR3 comprises 14 residues.